The 21 T cell receptor beta chains in this list originate from one sample, sequenced in a study of T cells in women clearing cervical HPV infection. Clones were sequenced by immunoSEQ multiplex PCR, and TCRdb holds only the in-frame ones, with some missing. The record lists approximately 39,000 clones, of which the ten most abundant hold about 3.9%. Specimen: blood buffy coat. The receptors were gathered from a woman between 18 and 75 years old with a cervical HPV16 infection that either progressed to CIN3+ or cleared (not recorded which).

With regard to this clone: The CDR3 extends 3 residues past the end of the read, so its final part is completed from the germline J gene. V is TRBV29-1 and J is TRBJ2-2; 10 bases fit TRBD1. V dropped 3 bases and J dropped 4; count of bases not matched to a gene: 2. The CDR3 runs 14 residues. Germline V gene data show CDR1 as SQVTM and CDR2 as ANQGSEA. CDR3 protein: CSVDDRGPTGELFF. Incomplete CDR3 DNA: TGCAGCGTTGATGACAGGGGGCCCACCGGGGAG.

Comments on this clone: The CDR3 is cut off 3 residues early in the read; its end comes from the germline J gene. The chain employs TRBV30 and TRBJ2-1; maybe TRBD2 (5 bases). This CDR3 has 13 residues. The V gene's germline CDR1 is GTSNPN and CDR2 SVGIG (reference sequence). The V and J ends lost 2 bases and 6 bases respectively, with 11 bases between them. The CDR3: CAWSNGLLNEQFF. The DNA read from the CDR3 is TGTGCCTGGAGTAACGGACTTCTCAATGAG.

Concerning this clone itself: The CDR3 goes on 3 residues after the read ends, and that part is filled in from the germline J gene. This sequence joins TRBV6-2 or TRBV6-3 and TRBJ1-5, with 9 bases that match TRBD1. V was pared by 2 bases and J by 4 bases, with 3 bases of the junction left unmatched. Germline values: CDR1 MNHEY, CDR2 SVGEGT. The CDR3 has 15 residues. The CDR3 region is CASSYDRGWNQPQHF. CDR3 bases read: TGTGCCAGCAGTTACGACAGGGGGTGGAATCAGCCC.

Remarks on this clone: The read stops 3 residues short of the end of the CDR3; the missing end is completed from the germline J gene. The chain is built from TRBV29-1 and TRBJ2-1; 9 nucleotides line up with TRBD2. Germline V gene data show CDR1 as SQVTM and CDR2 as ANQGSEA. This CDR3 contains 16 residues. With 1 base clipped from V and 7 bases from J, the junction kept 11 bases outside the gene matches. CDR3 DNA, as far as it was read: TGCAGCGTTGAAGGGGCAGGTAGCGGGAGTAGGAATGAG. It encodes CSVEGAGSGSRNE. The complete CDR3 protein is CSVEGAGSGSRNEQFF.

Worth noting for this clone: The CDR3 is cut off 3 residues early in the read; its end comes from the germline J gene. The rearrangement uses TRBV14 and TRBJ2-1, with 10 bases matching TRBD2. The length of the CDR3 is 16 residues. Losses at the gene ends were 2 bases for V and 9 bases for J; bases not matched to a gene: 10. Per germline, CDR1 SGHDN and CDR2 FVKESK. CDR3 DNA (partial): TGTGCCAGCAGCCAAAGACTGAGCGGGGGGGCCGGTGAG. Translation: CASSQRLSGGAGE. The entire CDR3 protein reads CASSQRLSGGAGEQFF.

As to this clone: The read ends 3 residues before the CDR3 terminus; that terminus is restored from the germline J gene. The rearrangement uses TRBV5-1 and TRBJ2-5, with D tentatively TRBD2 (6 bases). V was cut by 6 bases and J by 0 bases, with 12 bases left in between. Germline CDR1 reads SGHRS; CDR2 reads YFSETQ. CDR3 length: 14 residues. The CDR3 bases that were read are TGCGCCAGCAATAGCGGAGTAGACCAAGAGACC. Its protein product is CASNSGVDQET. The whole CDR3 region reads CASNSGVDQETQYF. Full variable domain (rest looked up from reference TRBV5-1 and TRBJ2-5): KAGVTQTPRYLIKTRGQQVTLSCSPISGHRSVSWYQQTPGQGLQFLFEYFSETQRNKGNFPGRFSGRQFSNSRSEMNVSTLELGDSALYLCASNSGVDQETQYFGPGTRLLVL.

In regard to this clone: The DNA ends 3 residues before the CDR3 does, and the rest of the CDR3 is filled in from the germline J gene. The chain links TRBV12-3 or TRBV12-4 to TRBJ1-2; possibly TRBD1 for D (6 bases). The CDR3 extends over 15 amino acids. The CDR3 protein is CASSLAQSGAHGYTF. The CDR3 bases that were read are TGTGCCAGCAGTTTAGCGCAATCAGGGGCTCACGGC.

About this clone: The observed sequence ends 3 residues before the CDR3 terminus, with the missing tail filled in from the germline J gene. The rearrangement uses TRBV27 and TRBJ1-1; 7 nucleotides match TRBD1. This CDR3 comprises 13 residues. With V trimmed by 3 bases and J by 6 bases, 4 bases remained unmatched. Germline CDR1 MNHEY, CDR2 SMNVEV (reference sequence). This chain's CDR3 is CASSLTGSPEAFF. Incomplete CDR3 DNA: TGTGCCAGCAGTTTGACAGGGAGCCCTGAA.

Comments on this clone: Read coverage stops 3 residues before the CDR3 terminus; the germline J gene supplies the remainder. This sequence joins TRBV4-1 and TRBJ2-7, with D unresolved. Germline V gene data show CDR1 as MGHRA and CDR2 as YSYEKL. Trimming stripped 0 bases from V and 0 bases from J, with 12 bases between. The CDR3 is made up of 16 amino acids. The CDR3 sequence is CASSQEGRSSSYEQYF. The covered CDR3 bases are TGCGCCAGCAGCCAAGAAGGCAGGTCAAGCTCCTACGAG.

Regarding this clone: The read ends 3 residues before the CDR3 terminus; that terminus is restored from the germline J gene. V usage is TRBV18 and J usage is TRBJ2-1, with TRBD2 matching 13 bases. V was clipped by 1 base and J by 8 bases; unmatched bases: 14. CDR1 and CDR2 (germline): KGHSH, LQKENI. This CDR3 spans 19 amino acids. This chain's CDR3 is CASSPRVGATSGGSDEQFF. The sequenced CDR3 bases are TGTGCCAGCTCACCACGCGTCGGAGCGACTAGCGGGGGGTCGGATGAG.

Points on this clone: The CDR3 goes on 3 residues after the read ends, and that part is filled in from the germline J gene. The chain carries TRBV19 and TRBJ1-5, with a weak D call TRBD1 (6 bases). V shed 6 bases and J shed 4 bases, with 13 bases lying between them. Germline-derived CDR1 and CDR2 are LNHDA and SQIVND (reference sequence). This CDR3 is built from 14 residues. The CDR3 reads CASSLKRGNQPQHF. The part of the CDR3 DNA that was read is TGTGCCAGTAGCCTCAAGAGGGGGAATCAGCCC.

Details on this clone: The read halts 3 residues ahead of the CDR3 end, with the missing end drawn from the germline J gene. The rearrangement links TRBV3-1 (or the pseudogene TRBV3-2) to TRBJ1-1; possibly TRBD1 for D (6 bases). Germline CDR1 and CDR2: LGHDT and YNNKEL (reference sequence). The CDR3 extends over 12 amino acids. Trimming shortened V by 4 bases and J by 5 bases, and 8 bases separated the two germline ends. Incomplete CDR3 DNA: TGTGCCAGCAGCCGGAGGGGGACTGAA. Amino acid sequence: CASSRRGTE. The complete CDR3 reads CASSRRGTEAFF.

As for this clone: Coverage ceases 3 residues before the CDR3 finishes, and the germline J gene fills in the end. The chain links TRBV29-1 to TRBJ2-1; D may be TRBD1 or TRBD2 (5 bases each). Germline V CDR1 and CDR2: SQVTM, ANQGSEA. This CDR3 spans 12 amino acids. The germline V and J ends were trimmed by 5 bases and 4 bases, with 9 bases remaining between them. The CDR3 spells CSVRRTYNEQFF. CDR3 DNA (partial): TGCAGCGTTCGGAGGACATACAATGAG.

Details on this clone: The CDR3 is cut off 3 residues early in the read; its end comes from the germline J gene. The chain carries TRBV7-8 and TRBJ1-2; a possible D gene is TRBD1 (6 bases). Per germline, CDR1 SGHVS and CDR2 FQNEAQ. The CDR3 length is 12 residues. The sequenced part of the CDR3 DNA is TGTGCCAGCAGAACGACAGGTAGCGAC. This codes for CASRTTGSD. The CDR3 in full is CASRTTGSDYTF.

About this clone itself: Coverage ceases 3 residues before the CDR3 finishes, and the germline J gene fills in the end. The chain is built from TRBV7-9 and TRBJ2-3; D might be TRBD1 (5 bases). Germline CDR1 is SEHNR and CDR2 is FQNEAQ (reference sequence). The CDR3 runs 14 residues. CDR3 DNA (partial): TGTGCCAGCAGCTTGATCGCCGGACAAGAGGCG. Amino acid sequence: CASSLIAGQEA. The whole CDR3 reads CASSLIAGQEAQYF.

Turning to this clone: The CDR3 end lies 3 residues beyond the end of the read and is filled in from the germline J gene. V gene TRBV12-3 or TRBV12-4 combines with J gene TRBJ2-2; a weak D match, TRBD2 (6 bases). The CDR3 runs 17 residues. V was trimmed by 3 bases and J by 0 bases, leaving 14 bases between them. Here the CDR3 reads CASSFYLGLPNTGELFF. CDR3 DNA, as far as it was read: TGTGCCAGCAGTTTTTACTTGGGACTCCCGAACACCGGGGAG.

Regarding this clone: The CDR3 end is not reached by the read, which stops 3 residues before it; the germline J gene fills it in. This chain joins TRBV20-1 and TRBJ1-4; perhaps TRBD1 as D (5 bases). Germline V gene lookup returns CDR1 DFQATT and CDR2 SNEGSKA (reference sequence). The CDR3 is made up of 14 amino acids. The V and J ends lost 0 bases and 5 bases respectively, with 10 bases between them. The DNA read from the CDR3 is TGCAGTGCTAGAGAGGGGGGACCGAATGAAAAA. Amino acid sequence: CSAREGGPNEK. From start to end, the CDR3 is CSAREGGPNEKLFF.

With respect to this clone: With the read ending 3 residues before the CDR3 end, the germline J gene is used to fill in that end. V and J are TRBV7-6 and TRBJ2-2, with D unclear. The CDR3 runs to 13 residues. Looked up from germline, CDR1 is SGHVS and CDR2 is FNYEAQ. The V and J ends lost 1 base and 6 bases respectively, with 6 bases between them. The sequenced CDR3 bases are TGTGCCAGCAGCTTAGACCGGTCCGGGGAG. It translates to CASSLDRSGE. The full CDR3 protein is CASSLDRSGELFF.

Remarks on this clone: The read ends 3 residues early relative to the CDR3; the germline J gene fills the gap. The V gene is TRBV2, the J gene TRBJ2-3; 12 bases are shared with TRBD2. Germline CDR1 and CDR2: SNHLY and FYNNEI. The junction had 9 bases not matched to a gene; V was cut back by 8 bases and J by 3 bases. CDR3 size: 16 residues. CDR3: CASGYTSGGPTDTQYF. Incomplete CDR3 DNA: TGTGCCAGCGGATATACTAGCGGGGGGCCTACAGATACG.

With regard to this clone: The sequenced fragment ends 3 residues before the CDR3 boundary, so the rest is inferred from the germline J gene. The chain has TRBV29-1 and TRBJ1-2, with D unresolved. This CDR3 comprises 11 residues. Trimming removed 3 bases at V and 6 bases at J, with 8 bases between. Germline CDR1 is SQVTM and CDR2 is ANQGSEA. CDR3 DNA, as far as it was read: TGCAGCGTTGACCCCGGGGATGGC. This sequence encodes CSVDPGDG. The whole CDR3 sequence reads CSVDPGDGYTF.

As concerns this clone: Sequencing ends 3 residues short of the CDR3 end; the germline J gene provides the rest. The genes are TRBV19 and TRBJ2-7, with 12 bases aligning to TRBD2. Germline V lookup: CDR1 LNHDA, CDR2 SQIVND (reference sequence). Losses at the gene ends were 1 base for V and 2 bases for J; bases not matched to a gene: 6. The length of the CDR3 is 17 residues. This chain's CDR3 is CASSIGSGLAGTYEQYF. Incomplete CDR3 DNA: TGTGCCAGTAGTATAGGCTCAGGACTAGCGGGGACCTACGAG.